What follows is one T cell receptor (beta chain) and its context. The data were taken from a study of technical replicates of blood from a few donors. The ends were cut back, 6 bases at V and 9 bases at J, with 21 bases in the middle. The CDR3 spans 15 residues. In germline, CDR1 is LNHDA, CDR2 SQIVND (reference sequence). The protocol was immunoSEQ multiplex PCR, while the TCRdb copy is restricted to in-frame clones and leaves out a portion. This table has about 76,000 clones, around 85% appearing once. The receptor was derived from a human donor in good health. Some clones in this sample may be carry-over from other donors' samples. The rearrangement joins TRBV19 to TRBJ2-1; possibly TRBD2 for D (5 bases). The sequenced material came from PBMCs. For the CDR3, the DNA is TGTGCCAGTAGCCGACAAGGACTTTCAAGGAGTGAGCAGTTCTTC. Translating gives CASSRQGLSRSEQFF.